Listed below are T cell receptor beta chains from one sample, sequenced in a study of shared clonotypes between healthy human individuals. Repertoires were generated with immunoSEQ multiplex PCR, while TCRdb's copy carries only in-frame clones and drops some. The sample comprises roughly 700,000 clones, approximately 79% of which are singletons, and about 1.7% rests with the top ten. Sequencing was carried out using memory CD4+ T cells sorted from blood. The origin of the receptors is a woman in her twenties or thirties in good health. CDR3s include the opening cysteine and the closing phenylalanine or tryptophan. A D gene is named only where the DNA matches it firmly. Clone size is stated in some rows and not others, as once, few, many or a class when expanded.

cdr3_aa: CASSQSGGAGRETQYF; cdr3_nt: TGTGCCAGCAGCCAATCTGGGGGGGCAGGGAGGGAGACCCAGTACTTC; cdr3_length: 16; v_call: TRBV4-2; j_call: TRBJ2-5; clone_size: -; d_call: -
cdr3_aa: CASTGVGHYGYTF; cdr3_nt: TGTGCCAGCACCGGGGTAGGGCACTATGGCTACACCTTC; cdr3_length: 13; v_call: TRBV2; j_call: TRBJ1-2; clone_size: -; d_call: -
cdr3_aa: CASSLLPTTGGVGYTF; cdr3_nt: TGTGCCAGCAGTCTATTACCCACGACAGGGGGCGTTGGCTACACCTTC; cdr3_length: 16; v_call: TRBV28; j_call: TRBJ1-2; clone_size: -; d_call: TRBD1
cdr3_aa: CASSSGSGYYNEQFF; cdr3_nt: TGTGCCAGCAGCTCGGGTAGCGGGTACTACAATGAGCAGTTCTTC; cdr3_length: 15; v_call: TRBV6-5; j_call: TRBJ2-1; clone_size: -; d_call: TRBD2
cdr3_aa: CASSLGSSLVNEQFF; cdr3_nt: TGTGCCAGCAGCTTAGGATCTTCACTAGTCAATGAGCAGTTCTTC; cdr3_length: 15; v_call: TRBV7-9; j_call: TRBJ2-1; clone_size: -; d_call: -
cdr3_aa: CATSRDYGRDNEQFF; cdr3_nt: TGTGCCACCAGCAGAGATTACGGCAGGGACAATGAGCAGTTCTTC; cdr3_length: 15; v_call: TRBV15; j_call: TRBJ2-1; clone_size: -; d_call: -
cdr3_aa: CASSLGSGSGPFNEQFF; cdr3_nt: TGCGCCAGCAGCTTGGGCAGCGGGAGTGGGCCATTCAATGAGCAGTTCTTC; cdr3_length: 17; v_call: TRBV5-1; j_call: TRBJ2-1; clone_size: -; d_call: TRBD2
cdr3_aa: CASSGQGAYNEQFF; cdr3_nt: TGTGCCAGTAGCGGACAGGGGGCTTACAATGAGCAGTTCTTC; cdr3_length: 14; v_call: TRBV19; j_call: TRBJ2-1; clone_size: -; d_call: TRBD1
cdr3_aa: CASSLAGGGRYGYTF; cdr3_nt: TGCGCCAGCAGCTTGGCCGGGGGCGGCCGCTATGGCTACACCTTC; cdr3_length: 15; v_call: TRBV5-1; j_call: TRBJ1-2; clone_size: -; d_call: -
cdr3_aa: CASSVVAGKYNEQFF; cdr3_nt: TGTGCCAGCAGCGTAGTAGCGGGAAAATACAATGAGCAGTTCTTC; cdr3_length: 15; v_call: TRBV9; j_call: TRBJ2-1; clone_size: -; d_call: TRBD2
cdr3_aa: CASSQDTWAGPRTYEQYF; cdr3_nt: TGTGCCAGCAGCCAAGACACTTGGGCGGGACCCCGAACCTACGAGCAGTACTTC; cdr3_length: 18; v_call: TRBV4-2; j_call: TRBJ2-7; clone_size: many; d_call: -
cdr3_aa: CASSQDTGGTEAFF; cdr3_nt: TGTGCCAGCAGCCAAGATACGGGGGGCACTGAAGCTTTCTTT; cdr3_length: 14; v_call: TRBV4-2; j_call: TRBJ1-1; clone_size: -; d_call: -
cdr3_aa: CASSPLGLRQGGSNQPQHF; cdr3_nt: TGTGCCAGCTCACCCCTGGGATTACGACAGGGAGGTAGCAATCAGCCCCAGCATTTT; cdr3_length: 19; v_call: TRBV18; j_call: TRBJ1-5; clone_size: -; d_call: TRBD1
cdr3_aa: CAINRNRDSNQPQHF; cdr3_nt: TGTGCCATCAATCGAAACAGGGATAGCAATCAGCCCCAGCATTTT; cdr3_length: 15; v_call: TRBV6-1; j_call: TRBJ1-5; clone_size: -; d_call: -
cdr3_aa: CASSAVRGRVRRETEQYF; cdr3_nt: TGTGCCAGCAGCGCCGTTAGGGGCAGGGTCCGGCGGGAGACCGAGCAGTACTTC; cdr3_length: 18; v_call: TRBV28; j_call: TRBJ2-7; clone_size: -; d_call: TRBD2
cdr3_aa: CASNHRAGSYEQYF; cdr3_nt: TGTGCCAGCAATCACAGGGCAGGGTCCTACGAGCAGTACTTC; cdr3_length: 14; v_call: TRBV28; j_call: TRBJ2-7; clone_size: -; d_call: -
cdr3_aa: CASSPAGGMRNEQFF; cdr3_nt: TGTGCCAGCAGTCCCGCCGGGGGTATGAGGAATGAGCAGTTCTTC; cdr3_length: 15; v_call: TRBV27; j_call: TRBJ2-1; clone_size: -; d_call: -
cdr3_aa: CSVEGDGYEQYF; cdr3_nt: TGCAGCGTTGAGGGGGACGGTTACGAGCAGTACTTC; cdr3_length: 12; v_call: TRBV29-1; j_call: TRBJ2-7; clone_size: -; d_call: -
cdr3_aa: CASSLARYSGVTDTQYF; cdr3_nt: TGTGCCAGCAGCTTAGCGCGGTATAGCGGCGTCACAGATACGCAGTATTTT; cdr3_length: 17; v_call: TRBV7-6; j_call: TRBJ2-3; clone_size: -; d_call: -
cdr3_aa: CASSYSGGTVTNEQFF; cdr3_nt: TGTGCCAGCAGTTACTCAGGGGGGACAGTTACAAATGAGCAGTTCTTC; cdr3_length: 16; v_call: TRBV6-6; j_call: TRBJ2-1; clone_size: -; d_call: -
cdr3_aa: CASSLAISGGAAEAFF; cdr3_nt: TGTGCCAGCAGCTTAGCTATTTCAGGGGGGGCCGCTGAAGCTTTCTTT; cdr3_length: 16; v_call: TRBV11-2; j_call: TRBJ1-1; clone_size: -; d_call: TRBD1
cdr3_aa: CASSAGSSYEQYF; cdr3_nt: TGTGCCAGCAGTGCAGGGAGCTCCTACGAGCAGTACTTC; cdr3_length: 13; v_call: TRBV28; j_call: TRBJ2-7; clone_size: -; d_call: -
cdr3_aa: CATSRVRDTLATNEKLFF; cdr3_nt: TGTGCCACCAGCAGAGTTCGGGACACCCTTGCAACTAATGAAAAACTGTTTTTT; cdr3_length: 18; v_call: TRBV15; j_call: TRBJ1-4; clone_size: -; d_call: -
cdr3_aa: CASSQALRWGNQPQHF; cdr3_nt: TGCGCCAGCAGCCAAGCTTTGCGTTGGGGAAATCAGCCCCAGCATTTT; cdr3_length: 16; v_call: TRBV4-1; j_call: TRBJ1-5; clone_size: few; d_call: -
cdr3_aa: CASTGVTMFF; cdr3_nt: TGTGCCAGCACCGGAGTAACGATGTTCTTC; cdr3_length: 10; v_call: TRBV28; j_call: TRBJ2-1; clone_size: -; d_call: -
cdr3_aa: CASSSSRLTQGEKLFF; cdr3_nt: TGTGCCAGCAGTTCCTCCAGGCTCACCCAAGGGGAAAAACTGTTTTTT; cdr3_length: 16; v_call: TRBV28; j_call: TRBJ1-4; clone_size: -; d_call: -
cdr3_aa: CASSPNKNTEAFF; cdr3_nt: TGTGCCAGCAGCCCGAACAAGAACACTGAAGCTTTCTTT; cdr3_length: 13; v_call: TRBV5-4; j_call: TRBJ1-1; clone_size: -; d_call: -